These 9 T cell receptor beta chains came from one sample sequenced in a study of cytomegalovirus exposure and HLA in healthy donors. Use of 60 Vbeta and 13 Jbeta primers characterized the PCR. The assay was immunoSEQ multiplex PCR, and TCRdb's table has in-frame clones only and misses some. This table holds approximately 190,000 clones, 75% to 80% found once. Sequencing was performed on PBMCs. The source is a woman in her 30s in good health and CMV-seropositive.

The chain recombines TRBV7-9 with TRBJ2-3; 10 bases fit TRBD2. With V trimmed by 1 base and J by 0 bases, 7 bases remained unmatched. Looked up from germline, CDR1 is SEHNR and CDR2 is FQNEAQ (reference sequence). There are 18 residues in the CDR3. The CDR3 loop is CASSLGLAGVSSTDTQYF. Written as DNA, the CDR3 is TGTGCCAGCAGCTTAGGCCTAGCGGGAGTTTCTAGCACAGATACGCAGTATTTT.

This sequence joins TRBV5-1 and TRBJ1-2; TRBD1 agrees at 10 bases. J lost 6 bases, V lost 4 bases, and 18 bases had no gene match. CDR3 size: 18 residues. The germline V gene encodes CDR1 SGHRS and CDR2 YFSETQ. This CDR3 reads CASSEVPGTGAIGDGYTF. The DNA for the CDR3 is TGCGCCAGCAGCGAGGTTCCCGGGACAGGGGCTATCGGGGATGGCTACACCTTC. The full variable domain, its missing parts supplied by reference TRBV5-1 and TRBJ1-2, is KAGVTQTPRYLIKTRGQQVTLSCSPISGHRSVSWYQQTPGQGLQFLFEYFSETQRNKGNFPGRFSGRQFSNSRSEMNVSTLELGDSALYLCASSEVPGTGAIGDGYTFGSGTRLTVV.

The gene calls are TRBV5-1 and TRBJ1-2; perhaps TRBD1 as D (5 bases). The CDR3 has 13 amino acids. Germline values: CDR1 SGHRS, CDR2 YFSETQ. Trimming pared 4 bases from V and 4 bases from J, leaving 11 bases between. In nucleotides, the CDR3 is TGCGCCAGCAGCCCGGACGGGGGCTATGGCTACACCTTC. It codes for CASSPDGGYGYTF.

The genes are TRBV4-2 and TRBJ1-5, with D possibly TRBD1 on 5 matching bases. CDR3 length equals 14 residues. Trimming stripped 1 base from V and 6 bases from J, with 10 bases between. Germline-derived CDR1 and CDR2 are LGHNA and YNFKEQ. The CDR3 sequence: CASSQGGEVQPQHF. In DNA, the CDR3 is TGTGCCAGCAGCCAAGGGGGGGAGGTTCAGCCCCAGCATTTT.

This clone was seen a handful of times. The chain couples TRBV7-8 to TRBJ1-4; D unresolved. The CDR3 has 15 residues. Per germline, CDR1 SGHVS and CDR2 FQNEAQ. Trimming shortened V by 2 bases and J by 3 bases, and 10 bases separated the two germline ends. CDR3 bases: TGTGCCAGCAGCTTAAGGGTCGGGGCTAATGAAAAACTGTTTTTT. As protein: CASSLRVGANEKLFF.

This chain connects TRBV18 to TRBJ1-5; TRBD1 agrees at 7 bases. V dropped 8 bases and J dropped 4; count of bases not matched to a gene: 5. CDR3 length equals 13 residues. In germline, CDR1 is KGHSH, CDR2 LQKENI. CDR3: CASHGQVNQPQHF. As DNA, the CDR3 is TGTGCCAGCCACGGACAGGTAAATCAGCCCCAGCATTTT.

The chain links TRBV2 to TRBJ2-7; 7 bases fit TRBD2. There are 15 residues in the CDR3. V lost 4 bases to trimming and J lost 6 bases; unmatched junction nucleotides: 12. Germline CDR1 is SNHLY and CDR2 is FYNNEI. The DNA of the CDR3 is TGTGCCAGCAGTGCTACGGGAGGAGGGGCCTCCGAGCAGTACTTC. It encodes CASSATGGGASEQYF.

CDR3 bases: TGCAGCGTTAGACAGAAGTCTAATGAAAAACTGTTTTTT. Its protein is CSVRQKSNEKLFF. This chain joins TRBV29-1 and TRBJ1-4; tentatively, D is TRBD1 (5 bases). CDR3 length: 13 amino acids. The germline V gene has CDR1 SQVTM and CDR2 ANQGSEA. Trimming cost V 5 bases and J 3 bases, with 10 bases left between them. Full variable domain (missing parts from reference TRBV29-1 and TRBJ1-4): SAVISQKPSRDICQRGTSLTIQCQVDSQVTMMFWYRQQPGQSLTLIATANQGSEATYESGFVIDKFPISRPNLTFSTLTVSNMSPEDSSIYLCSVRQKSNEKLFFGSGTQLSVL.

The chain couples TRBV4-1 to TRBJ1-5; D is uncertain. CDR1 is MGHRA and CDR2 is YSYEKL in the germline V gene. Deletions cut 1 base from V and 1 base from J, with 11 bases between. CDR3 size: 16 residues. DNA of the CDR3: TGCGCCAGCAGCCAAGGAGCGGGGAACAGCAATCAGCCCCAGCATTTT. It yields the protein CASSQGAGNSNQPQHF.